This T cell receptor (beta chain) was found in a study of blood T cell repertoires in COVID-19. Study overall: T cells, B-cell-depleted T cells, or PBMCs provided the cDNA or gDNA that served as material.

The ends lost 1 base at V and 7 bases at J; junction bases unmatched: 7. In germline, CDR1 is MNHEY, CDR2 SMNVEV (reference sequence). This CDR3 region has 16 residues. In the original processing: Reference gene primer amplification in the assay estimated nucleated cell counts. Method: immunoSEQ multiplex PCR; TCRdb's copy keeps in-frame clones and lacks some. The V and J calls and clone size are taken from that table; D and trimming were inferred from the DNA. The data hold over 350,000 clones, with more than 75% observed a single time. Across 24 US areas, participants ranged in age from about 18 to 90 years. Participants' own reports of clinical history determined their cohort assignment.

The chain links TRBV27 to TRBJ2-1; 10 bases match TRBD1. This clonotype was obtained from a young woman with acute COVID-19. Sequenced material: PBMCs or T cells enriched from blood (not recorded which). The CDR3 coding sequence is TGTGCCAGCAGTTTATACTCGGGACAGGGGTGGAATGAGCAGTTCTTC. It codes for CASSLYSGQGWNEQFF.